The 8 T cell receptor beta chains below were found in one sample sequenced in a study of vaccination effects on CD4 cells after COVID-19. Here immunoSEQ multiplex PCR was the method, and the copy in TCRdb shows in-frame clones only, minus some. The table shows 70,000 or so clones, with roughly 80% occurring only once. Their target antigens are unknown. CD4+ T cells were isolated after around ten days of culture. This specimen consisted of CD4+ T cells from PBMCs cultured without peptide, obtained before COVID-19 vaccination. These receptors originate from a human donor who received a COVID-19 vaccine.

A note on this clone: The same CDR3 also results from other DNA sequences found in this sample. This chain uses TRBV9 with TRBJ1-6, with 10 bases that match TRBD1. Per germline, CDR1 SGDLS and CDR2 YYNGEE. The junction had 4 bases not matched to a gene; V was cut back by 0 bases and J by 10 bases. This CDR3 contains 15 residues. The CDR3 DNA is TGTGCCAGCAGCGTAGTGGGGACAGGGGACTCACCCCTCCACTTT. Its protein product is CASSVVGTGDSPLHF.

The chain employs TRBV24-1 and TRBJ2-4; 7 nucleotides match TRBD1. The CDR3 contains 14 residues. Trimming at V came to 3 bases and at J to 7 bases, leaving 5 bases not matched to a gene. Germline V lookup: CDR1 KGHDR, CDR2 SFDVKD. DNA for the CDR3: TGTGCCACCAGTGATCGGACAGGTGGGAACATTCAGTACTTC. Protein sequence: CATSDRTGGNIQYF.

The J gene is TRBJ1-1, the V gene TRBV2; perhaps TRBD1 as D (5 bases). Germline V CDR1 and CDR2: SNHLY, FYNNEI. Trimming took 5 bases from V and 1 from J, leaving 11 bases between them. This CDR3 has 14 residues. This CDR3 reads CASSQGGANTEAFF. The CDR3 DNA sequence: TGTGCCAGCAGTCAGGGCGGGGCGAACACTGAAGCTTTCTTT.

The CDR3 nucleotides read TGTGCCAGCAGCTTAGATTTTCTTAGCGGGGGGGCCTACAATGAGCAGTTCTTC. It is translated as CASSLDFLSGGAYNEQFF. The chain carries TRBV7-2 and TRBJ2-1; 11 positions match TRBD2. V lost 1 base to trimming and J lost 2 bases; unmatched junction nucleotides: 7. The CDR3 contains 18 residues. Looked up from germline, CDR1 is SGHTA and CDR2 is FQGNSA.

The chain links TRBV11-1 to TRBJ2-5; unclear D gene. The germline V gene encodes CDR1 SGHAT and CDR2 FQDESV (reference sequence). CDR3 size: 13 residues. Trimming stripped 1 base from V and 1 base from J, with 4 bases between. In DNA, the CDR3 is TGTGCCAGCAGCTTAGGCTTCCAAGAGACCCAGTACTTC. It codes for CASSLGFQETQYF.

This clone was seen only a few times. The chain is built from TRBV27 and TRBJ1-2; D ambiguous. The ends were cut back, 3 bases at V and 3 bases at J, with 14 bases in the middle. CDR1 is MNHEY, CDR2 SMNVEV, per germline (reference sequence). The CDR3 is 15 amino acids. CDR3 nucleotide sequence: TGTGCCAGCAGTTTTAATCGGAACGGCGACTATGGCTACACCTTC. Its translation is CASSFNRNGDYGYTF.

This clone was seen a few times. The chain recombines TRBV2 with TRBJ1-4; no definite D call. CDR1 and CDR2 (germline): SNHLY, FYNNEI. The CDR3 totals 13 residues. V lost 8 bases to trimming and J lost 2 bases, with 9 bases between them. In nucleotides, the CDR3 is TGTGCCAGCCATATGATCACTAATGAAAAACTGTTTTTT. Translating it yields CASHMITNEKLFF. Full variable domain (outside the CDR3, taken from reference TRBV2 and TRBJ1-4): EPEVTQTPSHQVTQMGQEVILRCVPISNHLYFYWYRQILGQKVEFLVSFYNNEISEKSEIFDDQFSVERPDGSNFTLKIRSTKLEDSAMYFCASHMITNEKLFFGSGTQLSVL.

A few counts support this clone. This chain connects TRBV19 to TRBJ2-1; 7 positions agree with TRBD2. V shed 3 bases and J 7 bases; nucleotides not matched to a gene: 12. The CDR3 runs 16 residues. Germline assignment: CDR1 LNHDA and CDR2 SQIVND (reference sequence). CDR3 loop: CASSMRAAGYLNEQFF. In nucleotides, the CDR3 is TGTGCCAGTAGTATGAGAGCAGCGGGGTACTTGAATGAGCAGTTCTTC.